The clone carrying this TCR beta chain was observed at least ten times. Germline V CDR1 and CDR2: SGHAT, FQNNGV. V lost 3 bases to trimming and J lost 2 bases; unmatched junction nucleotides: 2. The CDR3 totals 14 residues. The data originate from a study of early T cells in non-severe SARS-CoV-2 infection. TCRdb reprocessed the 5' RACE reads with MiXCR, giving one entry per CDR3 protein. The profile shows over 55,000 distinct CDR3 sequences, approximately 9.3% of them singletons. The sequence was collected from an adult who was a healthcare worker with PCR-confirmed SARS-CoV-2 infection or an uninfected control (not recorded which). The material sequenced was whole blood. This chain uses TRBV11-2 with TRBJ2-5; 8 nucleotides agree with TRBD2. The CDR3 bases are TGTGCCAGCAGCTTTACTAGCGGACAAGAGACCCAGTACTTC. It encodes CASSFTSGQETQYF.